A selection of T cell receptor beta chains follows, all from one sample in a study of CD8 T cells in Susac syndrome. TCRdb used MiXCR to reprocess the immunoSEQ multiplex PCR reads, holding one entry per CDR3 protein. This table has some 150,000 distinct CDR3 sequences, around 94% appearing once. What was sequenced was CD4+ T cells from PBMCs. These receptors originate from a human donor in good health. The CDR3 runs from the conserved cysteine through the conserved F or W. The order of the fields is CDR3 protein, V gene, J gene.

CASGTGTGRDTQYF	TRBV6-6	TRBJ2-3
CASSLVTGVETQYF	TRBV7-2	TRBJ2-5
CASSLTPDSSAYF	TRBV7-3	TRBJ2-3
CSARARGGEDTQYF	TRBV20-1	TRBJ2-3
CASSFHWTDYEQYF	TRBV12-3/TRBV12-4	TRBJ2-7
CSAPRGSEAFF	TRBV20-1	TRBJ1-1
CSARDTVTSGGELFF	TRBV20-1	TRBJ2-2
CSARGERGSSYEQYF	TRBV20-1	TRBJ2-7
CASSLEPSGNQPQHF	TRBV5-1	TRBJ1-5
CAISESSSYTEAFF	TRBV10-3	TRBJ1-1
CSARDIRTLEAFF	TRBV20-1	TRBJ1-1
CASSVGGATDTQYF	TRBV12-3/TRBV12-4	TRBJ2-3
CATGGAAVEIGNTIYF	TRBV10-3	TRBJ1-3
CSVISGSAHEQYF	TRBV20-1	TRBJ2-7
CAWSKVEAFF	TRBV30	TRBJ1-1
CASSFGTSGQETQYF	TRBV5-1	TRBJ2-5
CASSRSGGSEAFF	TRBV18	TRBJ1-1
CASSGGRAKNIQYF	TRBV2	TRBJ2-4
CASSLGGLAGRDREQYF	TRBV11-2	TRBJ2-7
CAISGWNPTDTQYF	TRBV10-3	TRBJ2-3
CASRISGRPFYEQYF	TRBV6-5	TRBJ2-7
CATRTSATDTQYF	TRBV27	TRBJ2-3
CASSQDLRGEQYF	TRBV14	TRBJ2-7
CASSLDTDSNQPQHF	TRBV5-6	TRBJ1-5
CASSELGPKIAQPQHF	TRBV2	TRBJ1-5
CASSLGSSTDTQYF	TRBV6-6	TRBJ2-3
CASSLGGQINQPQHF	TRBV12-3/TRBV12-4	TRBJ1-5
CASSLGRVIDQPQHF	TRBV5-6	TRBJ1-5
CSAREGGAGVEQYF	TRBV20-1	TRBJ2-7
CASSLGTAQETQYF	TRBV12-3/TRBV12-4	TRBJ2-5
CASSQSLASSSYEQYF	TRBV4-2	TRBJ2-7
CASSTPGGTSYEQYF	TRBV19	TRBJ2-7
CASSETGTDTQYF	TRBV6-1	TRBJ2-3
CASSYRLGSGRAEDTQYF	TRBV6-2/TRBV6-3	TRBJ2-3
CASTPGSLGANVLTF	TRBV9	TRBJ2-6
CASSQREPTGGNTEAFF	TRBV4-1	TRBJ1-1
CASSYLEGEVGYTF	TRBV5-1	TRBJ1-2
CASSLGGRVTEAFF	TRBV7-6	TRBJ1-1
CASSSYGTSGSRTQYF	TRBV5-4	TRBJ2-5
CASSLRQPPYEQYF	TRBV5-4	TRBJ2-7
CASSLRTGGNEQFF	TRBV3-1	TRBJ2-1
CASSWGDRGETQYF	TRBV5-1	TRBJ2-5
CASSANGNQPQHF	TRBV6-1	TRBJ1-5
CAIGVGYEQFF	TRBV10-3	TRBJ2-1
CASSALAGGGDTQYF	TRBV6-1	TRBJ2-3
CASSVGSGTNFYEQYF	TRBV9	TRBJ2-7
CASSLVAQGWGETQYF	TRBV11-2	TRBJ2-5
CSAIGLADTQYF	TRBV29-1	TRBJ2-3
CATEGGQGGEKLFF	TRBV2	TRBJ1-4
CASSRQANQPQHF	TRBV19	TRBJ1-5
CSAREREYEQYF	TRBV20-1	TRBJ2-7
CASSQLVNLGNEQFF	TRBV14	TRBJ2-1
CASSPRRSADTQYF	TRBV7-3	TRBJ2-3